This T cell receptor beta chain was sequenced for a study of shared T cell receptors in the human thymus. This table comes from immunoSEQ multiplex PCR, and its TCRdb copy is limited to in-frame clones, with some not included. Of hundreds of thousands of clones listed, 70% to 90% are singletons. Another study also made use of these data, one on human thymus T cells.

The sample was thymocytes. The sequence came from a girl less than two years old with a congenital heart defect.

The CDR3 nucleotides read TGCGCCAGCAGCTTGGTCCCCGACAGGGAAGAGACCCAGTACTTC. This gives the protein CASSLVPDREETQYF. This chain links TRBV5-1 with TRBJ2-5; 7 bases map to TRBD1. V shed 0 bases and J 3 bases; nucleotides not matched to a gene: 5. Germline assignment: CDR1 SGHRS and CDR2 YFSETQ. The CDR3 covers 15 residues.